The 29 T cell receptor beta chains presented below share a single source sample, sequenced in a study of cytomegalovirus exposure and HLA in healthy donors. TCRdb's copy holds only in-frame clones and misses some; the assay was immunoSEQ multiplex PCR. The table has roughly 120,000 clones, roughly 88% seen once. The sequencing input was PBMCs. These receptors came from a man younger than 35 in good health and CMV-seronegative.

The rearrangement uses TRBV5-4 and TRBJ2-7; TRBD2 is a possible D gene (5 bases). The CDR3 covers 14 residues. Germline V gene data show CDR1 as SGHNT and CDR2 as YYREEE (reference sequence). V was trimmed by 3 bases and J by 0 bases, leaving 10 bases between them. CDR3 sequence: CASSSDTSSYEQYF. For the CDR3, the DNA is TGTGCCAGCAGCTCGGATACTAGCTCCTACGAGCAGTACTTC.

The J gene is TRBJ2-7, the V gene TRBV5-4; 9 positions match TRBD1. After removal of 4 bases from V and 0 bases from J, the junction contained 8 bases not matched to a gene. Germline V gives CDR1 SGHNT, CDR2 YYREEE (reference sequence). This CDR3 has 16 amino acids. The CDR3 DNA follows: TGTGCCAGCAGCATTTCACAGGGGGCCAGCTCCTACGAGCAGTACTTC. This codes for CASSISQGASSYEQYF. The full variable domain, in which reference TRBV5-4 and TRBJ2-7 provide the parts outside the CDR3, is ETGVTQSPTHLIKTRGQQVTLRCSSQSGHNTVSWYQQALGQGPQFIFQYYREEENGRGNFPPRFSGLQFPNYSSELNVNALELDDSALYLCASSISQGASSYEQYFGPGTRLTVT.

The chain couples TRBV5-6 to TRBJ2-1, with D possibly matching TRBD2 (5 bases). The length of the CDR3 is 17 residues. The V end was cut by 4 bases, the J end by 7 bases, with 24 bases between. CDR1 is SGHDT and CDR2 is YYEEEE in the germline V gene. CDR3 sequence (DNA): TGTGCCAGCAGCCCACCCAACCGACTAACGCGGCCAAATGAGCAGTTCTTC. Amino acid sequence: CASSPPNRLTRPNEQFF. Looking up the rest from reference TRBV5-6 and TRBJ2-1 gives the full variable domain: DAGVTQSPTHLIKTRGQQVTLRCSPKSGHDTVSWYQQALGQGPQFIFQYYEEEERQRGNFPDRFSGHQFPNYSSELNVNALLLGDSALYLCASSPPNRLTRPNEQFFGPGTRLTVL.

This clone has a handful of counts. This chain uses TRBV19 with TRBJ1-2, with TRBD1 as a possible D gene (6 bases). In germline, CDR1 is LNHDA, CDR2 SQIVND (reference sequence). Trimming took 6 bases from V and 1 from J, leaving 12 bases between them. CDR3 size: 14 residues. CDR3 sequence: CASSQEQGNYGYTF. The DNA for the CDR3 is TGTGCCAGTAGCCAAGAACAGGGTAACTATGGCTACACCTTC. The full variable domain, with the rest looked up from reference TRBV19 and TRBJ1-2, is DGGITQSPKYLFRKEGQNVTLSCEQNLNHDAMYWYRQDPGQGLRLIYYSQIVNDFQKGDIAEGYSVSREKKESFPLTVTSAQKNPTAFYLCASSQEQGNYGYTFGSGTRLTVV.

V and J are TRBV6-1 and TRBJ2-7, with D unclear. The germline V and J ends were trimmed by 6 bases and 2 bases, with 14 bases remaining between them. This CDR3 is built from 14 residues. CDR1 and CDR2 (germline): MNHNS, SASEGT. This CDR3 reads CASSDAFAAYEQYF. The CDR3 DNA reads as TGTGCCAGCAGCGACGCCTTCGCGGCCTACGAGCAGTACTTC.

A single count supports this clone. This rearrangement joins TRBV28 to TRBJ1-1, with 7 bases lining up with TRBD1. The CDR3 extends over 11 amino acids. CDR1 MDHEN and CDR2 SYDVKM come from the germline V gene. The junction had 5 bases not matched to a gene; V was cut back by 6 bases and J by 10 bases. The CDR3 region is CASRGQWGAFF. The CDR3 DNA is TGTGCCAGCAGGGGACAGTGGGGAGCTTTCTTT.

The chain links TRBV6-1 to TRBJ2-3; a weak D match, TRBD2 (8 bases). V was pared by 2 bases and J by 2 bases, with 14 bases between. The CDR3 extends over 16 amino acids. Germline lookup yields CDR1 MNHNS and CDR2 SASEGT. In DNA form, the CDR3 reads TGTGCCAGCAGTGAACATAGCGGGACAGTCACAGATACGCAGTATTTT. It is translated as CASSEHSGTVTDTQYF.

This clone was recorded only once. The V call is TRBV9, the J call TRBJ2-1, with 11 positions matching TRBD2. The CDR3 is 14 amino acids. V lost 7 bases and J lost 7; bases outside the gene matches: 7. Looked up from germline, CDR1 is SGDLS and CDR2 is YYNGEE. The CDR3 region has the DNA TGTGCCAGCGAGACTAGCGGGGCAGGTAATGAGCAGTTCTTC. Translating gives CASETSGAGNEQFF.

The genes are TRBV18 and TRBJ2-5; D might be TRBD1 (5 bases). The ends were cut back, 2 bases at V and 7 bases at J, with 11 bases in the middle. Germline assignment: CDR1 KGHSH and CDR2 LQKENI. CDR3 length: 13 amino acids. CDR3 region: CASSPEQDGTQYF. The DNA of the CDR3 is TGTGCCAGCTCACCAGAACAGGACGGGACCCAGTACTTC.

This chain joins TRBV9 and TRBJ2-2; 8 bases fit TRBD1. Germline CDR1 and CDR2: SGDLS and YYNGEE. The CDR3 length is 16 residues. V trimming: 2 bases; J trimming: 4 bases; junction bases outside the gene matches: 7. The CDR3 loop reads CASSVWDRPATGELFF. The CDR3 region has the DNA TGTGCCAGCAGCGTCTGGGACAGGCCAGCCACCGGGGAGCTGTTTTTT.

The J gene is TRBJ2-1, the V gene TRBV9; 10 bases align to TRBD2. After removal of 4 bases from V and 7 bases from J, the junction contained 11 bases not matched to a gene. Germline V gene sequence: CDR1 SGDLS, CDR2 YYNGEE. CDR3 length equals 16 residues. The CDR3 region is CASSPNSGRAGNEQFF. The CDR3 coding sequence is TGTGCCAGCAGCCCAAACAGCGGGAGGGCTGGGAATGAGCAGTTCTTC.

V is TRBV5-1 and J is TRBJ1-2; 9 nucleotides match TRBD1. The V and J ends lost 4 bases and 2 bases, in that order; junction bases with no gene match: 6. From germline, CDR1 is SGHRS and CDR2 YFSETQ. The CDR3 has 15 residues. This chain's CDR3 is CASSRDRAINYGYTF. Written as DNA, the CDR3 is TGCGCCAGCAGCAGGGACAGGGCTATCAACTATGGCTACACCTTC.

The chain's CDR3 is CAWSDAAGGYNEQFF. CDR3 nucleotides: TGTGCCTGGAGTGACGCGGCGGGGGGATACAATGAGCAGTTCTTC. The V and J genes are TRBV30 and TRBJ2-1, with TRBD2 matching 8 bases. The V and J ends lost 1 base and 4 bases, in that order; junction bases with no gene match: 6. CDR3 size: 15 residues. The germline CDR1 and CDR2 sequences are GTSNPN and SVGIG (reference sequence).

As DNA, the CDR3 is TGTGCCAGCAGTGCGGGACAAACTTACAATGAGCAGTTCTTC. Translated: CASSAGQTYNEQFF. The chain joins TRBV6-1 to TRBJ2-1; weak D call: TRBD1 (6 bases). Trimming pared 4 bases from V and 4 bases from J, leaving 11 bases between. Germline CDR1 and CDR2: MNHNS and SASEGT. The CDR3 length is 14 residues.

The rearrangement uses TRBV4-1 and TRBJ2-1; TRBD2 aligns across 8 bases. V shed 0 bases, J shed 7 bases, and the junction held 5 bases outside the gene matches. Germline-derived CDR1 and CDR2 are MGHRA and YSYEKL. CDR3 length: 15 residues. The CDR3 here is CASSQEGGGINEQFF. The CDR3 DNA sequence: TGCGCCAGCAGCCAAGAGGGCGGGGGGATTAATGAGCAGTTCTTC.

The chain recombines TRBV12-5 with TRBJ1-1; 8 nucleotides match TRBD1. Germline values: CDR1 LGHNT, CDR2 FRNRAP. V trimming: 2 bases; J trimming: 3 bases; junction bases outside the gene matches: 5. The CDR3 is 15 amino acids. This chain's CDR3 is CASGLSGGAYTEAFF. DNA for the CDR3: TGTGCTAGTGGTTTGTCAGGGGGCGCTTACACTGAAGCTTTCTTT.

The chain uses TRBV7-2 and TRBJ2-3, with D possibly being TRBD1 (6 bases). The germline V gene encodes CDR1 SGHTA and CDR2 FQGNSA. The CDR3 length is 17 residues. V lost 7 bases and J lost 2, with 22 bases in between. Written as DNA, the CDR3 is TGTGCCAGCAACGAAAAGTGGGGGCAGGCCAACACAGATACGCAGTATTTT. Translated, it gives CASNEKWGQANTDTQYF.

This clone is a singleton in its sample. The rearrangement joins TRBV28 to TRBJ2-7, with D unresolved. V was pared by 2 bases and J by 4 bases, with 6 bases between. There are 12 residues in the CDR3. CDR1 and CDR2 (germline): MDHEN, SYDVKM. The CDR3: CASSLPSYEQYF. The CDR3 nucleotides are TGTGCCAGCAGTTTACCCAGTTACGAGCAGTACTTC.

The genes are TRBV9 and TRBJ2-1; 7 bases are a match to TRBD2. J lost 6 bases, V lost 3 bases, and 12 bases had no gene match. The V gene's germline CDR1 is SGDLS and CDR2 YYNGEE. The CDR3 loop spans 16 amino acids. This chain's CDR3 is CASSARGLRSGNEQFF. CDR3 bases: TGTGCCAGCAGCGCGAGGGGACTACGGTCGGGCAATGAGCAGTTCTTC.

The chain carries TRBV7-8 and TRBJ2-7; perhaps TRBD1 as D (7 bases). The CDR3 contains 16 residues. With 4 bases removed from V and 4 bases from J, the gap between germline ends came to 20 bases. Germline V lookup: CDR1 SGHVS, CDR2 FQNEAQ. This chain's CDR3 is CASSSGADRDRYEQYF. The CDR3 region has the DNA TGTGCCAGCAGCTCGGGAGCCGACAGGGATCGGTACGAGCAGTACTTC.

The chain recombines TRBV6-5 with TRBJ2-1; D might be TRBD2 (6 bases). Trimming pared 6 bases from V and 5 bases from J, leaving 17 bases between. The CDR3 sequence is 15 residues long. Looked up from germline, CDR1 is MNHEY and CDR2 is SVGAGI. The CDR3 spells CASRPTGTPNNEQFF. The CDR3 nucleotides are TGTGCCAGCAGGCCAACCGGGACTCCCAACAATGAGCAGTTCTTC.

This rearrangement joins TRBV6-4 to TRBJ2-3, with 7 bases that match TRBD2. This CDR3 spans 18 amino acids. In germline, CDR1 is MRHNA, CDR2 SNTAGT. Trimming removed 6 bases from V and 6 bases from J; junction bases left unmatched: 21. CDR3 residues: CASRGPYPYRGVGDTQYF. The CDR3 DNA is TGTGCCAGCAGGGGTCCTTACCCCTACCGGGGGGTAGGGGATACGCAGTATTTT.

The chain is built from TRBV5-1 and TRBJ1-1, with a tentative D call TRBD1 (5 bases). Germline-derived CDR1 and CDR2 are SGHRS and YFSETQ. Trimming took 3 bases from V and 0 from J, leaving 9 bases between them. The CDR3 runs 14 residues. This chain's CDR3 is CASSSGHLNTEAFF. DNA of the CDR3: TGCGCCAGCAGCTCCGGACACCTGAACACTGAAGCTTTCTTT.

V and J are TRBV7-2 and TRBJ2-1, with 12 bases that match TRBD2. From germline, CDR1 is SGHTA and CDR2 FQGNSA. V lost 5 bases to trimming and J lost 15 bases; unmatched junction nucleotides: 20. The CDR3 is 17 residues long. The CDR3 DNA reads as TGTGCCAGCAGCCCAATTCTAGCGGGGGGGTTTTGGTCCCCCCCGTTCTTC. Encoded protein: CASSPILAGGFWSPPFF.

This clone was recorded a few times. The chain has TRBV12-5 and TRBJ1-1; TRBD1 might be the D (5 bases). This CDR3 spans 12 amino acids. The V and J ends lost 7 bases and 5 bases respectively, with 11 bases between them. Germline CDR1 and CDR2: LGHNT and FRNRAP. The CDR3 region is CASADRGTEAFF. The CDR3, as DNA: TGTGCTAGTGCCGATCGGGGGACTGAAGCTTTCTTT.

The CDR3 protein is CASSIDRDRDYEQYF. CDR3 bases: TGTGCCAGTAGTATAGATCGGGACAGAGACTACGAGCAGTACTTC. The V call is TRBV19, the J call TRBJ2-7; 7 bases map to TRBD1. Germline V gene data show CDR1 as LNHDA and CDR2 as SQIVND (reference sequence). With V trimmed by 0 bases and J by 3 bases, 5 bases remained unmatched. CDR3 size: 15 residues.

Written as DNA, the CDR3 is TGTGCCATCAGGGCTAAGGGGTATCCTGACGATGAGCAGTTCTTC. Encoded protein: CAIRAKGYPDDEQFF. The chain couples TRBV10-3 to TRBJ2-1, with D perhaps TRBD1 (5 bases). Deletions cut 6 bases from V and 8 bases from J, with 20 bases between. The CDR3 is made up of 15 amino acids. Looked up from germline, CDR1 is ENHRY and CDR2 is SYGVKD.

This sequence joins TRBV6-4 and TRBJ2-7, with TRBD1 matching 7 bases. Losses at the gene ends were 4 bases for V and 2 bases for J; bases not matched to a gene: 11. CDR3 size: 16 residues. The germline V gene has CDR1 MRHNA and CDR2 SNTAGT. The CDR3 DNA reads as TGTGCCAGCAGTGTAACGTGTAGGACAGGCCCCTACGAGCAGTACTTC. It yields the protein CASSVTCRTGPYEQYF.

The V gene is TRBV30, the J gene TRBJ2-7, with 10 bases aligning to TRBD1. The CDR3 contains 15 residues. With 3 bases clipped from V and 0 bases from J, the junction kept 5 bases outside the gene matches. Looked up from germline, CDR1 is GTSNPN and CDR2 is SVGIG (reference sequence). The CDR3 loop reads CAWSADRGSSYEQYF. Here the CDR3 DNA reads TGTGCCTGGAGCGCGGACAGGGGGAGCTCCTACGAGCAGTACTTC.